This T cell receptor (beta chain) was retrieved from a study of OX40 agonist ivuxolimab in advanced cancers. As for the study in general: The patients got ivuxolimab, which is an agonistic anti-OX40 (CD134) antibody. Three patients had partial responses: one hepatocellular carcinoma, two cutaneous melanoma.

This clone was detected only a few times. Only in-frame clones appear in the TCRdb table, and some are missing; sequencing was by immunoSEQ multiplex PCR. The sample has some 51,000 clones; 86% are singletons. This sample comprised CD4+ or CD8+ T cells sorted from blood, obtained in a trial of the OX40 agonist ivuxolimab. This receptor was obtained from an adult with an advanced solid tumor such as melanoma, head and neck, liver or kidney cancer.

CDR3 coding DNA: TGTGCCAGCACCCCCGAATACAATCAGCCCCAGCATTTT. It yields the protein CASTPEYNQPQHF. V gene TRBV28 combines with J gene TRBJ1-5, with no clear D. V gave up 7 bases and J gave up 3 bases, with 10 bases separating them. Germline V gives CDR1 MDHEN, CDR2 SYDVKM. The CDR3 runs 13 residues.